Listed below are T cell receptor beta chains from one sample, sequenced in a study of cytomegalovirus exposure and HLA in healthy donors. Libraries were prepared by immunoSEQ multiplex PCR; TCRdb keeps only in-frame clonotypes and omits some of them. The table shows fewer than 200,000 clones, with roughly 89% occurring only once. The sequenced sample consisted of PBMCs. These receptors all come from a young woman in good health and CMV-seronegative. The CDR3 runs from the conserved cysteine through the conserved F or W. A D gene is named only where the DNA matches it firmly. Some rows mark clone size as missing; the rest say once, few, many or name a class of expanded clone.

TRBD1	TRBV19	TRBJ2-7	-	CASSAGGPSYEQYF	TGTGCCAGTAGTGCAGGGGGACCCTCCTACGAGCAGTACTTC
TRBD1	TRBV7-9	TRBJ1-5	-	CASSGDRGNQPQHF	TGTGCCAGCAGCGGGGACAGAGGCAATCAGCCCCAGCATTTT
TRBD2	TRBV5-1	TRBJ2-2	-	CASSLRLAGGSIRSNTGELFF	TGCGCCAGCAGCCTAAGACTAGCGGGGGGCTCAATCCGGTCGAACACCGGGGAGCTGTTTTTT
TRBD2	TRBV6-1	TRBJ2-2	-	CASSEGTSHTGELFF	TGTGCCAGCAGTGAAGGGACTAGCCACACCGGGGAGCTGTTTTTT
TRBD1	TRBV5-1	TRBJ1-3	-	CASSPQGAQGNTIYF	TGCGCCAGCAGCCCGCAGGGGGCTCAAGGAAACACCATATATTTT
-	TRBV27	TRBJ1-3	-	CASSLRGLSSGNTIYF	TGTGCCAGCAGTTTACGGGGTTTAAGCTCTGGAAACACCATATATTTT
TRBD2	TRBV19	TRBJ2-1	-	CASKLASGDYEQFF	TGTGCCAGTAAGTTGGCTAGCGGGGATTATGAGCAGTTCTTC
-	TRBV14	TRBJ2-7	-	CASSKTVYDYEQYF	TGTGCCAGCAGCAAAACAGTCTACGACTACGAGCAGTACTTC
-	TRBV7-6	TRBJ1-2	-	CASSPTGNYGYTF	TGTGCCAGCAGCCCTACAGGAAACTATGGCTACACCTTC
TRBD2	TRBV4-1	TRBJ2-3	-	CASSQESWRGGGDTQYF	TGCGCCAGCAGCCAAGAGTCGTGGCGGGGGGGCGGCGATACGCAGTATTTT
-	TRBV7-6	TRBJ1-3	-	CASSPVGNTIYF	TGTGCCAGCAGCCCTGTAGGAAACACCATATATTTT
TRBD1	TRBV19	TRBJ2-7	once	CASSITGEREQYF	TGTGCCAGTAGTATAACAGGGGAGAGGGAGCAGTACTTC
TRBD1	TRBV4-3	TRBJ2-1	-	CASSQPGQGVQQFF	TGCGCCAGCAGCCAGCCGGGACAGGGGGTTCAGCAGTTCTTC
-	TRBV9	TRBJ2-3	-	CASSGAAASTDTQYF	TGTGCCAGCAGTGGAGCGGCAGCAAGCACAGATACGCAGTATTTT
TRBD1	TRBV29-1	TRBJ1-2	-	CSVGRTGGYTF	TGCAGCGTTGGCCGGACAGGGGGATACACCTTC
TRBD1	TRBV15	TRBJ1-5	-	CATSGQGSNQPQHF	TGTGCCACCAGCGGACAGGGGAGCAATCAGCCCCAGCATTTT
-	TRBV27	TRBJ1-4	-	CASSRDTRMKLFF	TGTGCCAGCAGTAGGGACACAAGGATGAAACTGTTTTTT
-	TRBV2	TRBJ1-1	-	CASSEVLNTEAFF	TGTGCCAGCAGTGAAGTCCTAAACACTGAAGCTTTCTTT
TRBD1	TRBV2	TRBJ2-7	once	CASSSGQTYEQYF	TGTGCCAGCAGTTCGGGACAGACCTACGAGCAGTACTTC
-	TRBV4-3	TRBJ2-1	-	CASSQDSGSDEQFF	TGCGCCAGCAGCCAAGATTCCGGGTCCGATGAGCAGTTCTTC